This T cell receptor beta chain was captured by sequencing in a study of long-term antiretroviral therapy in people with HIV (dated by TCRdb to 2021 to 2024). General notes on the study: The earliest samples were collected about a decade before the 2015 WHO recommendation for immediate ART, when ART was typically delayed until CD4 counts fell. A total of 192 cryopreserved PBMC samples were contributed to the cohort by 30 adults with confirmed HIV infection, with samples collected serially over a mean of roughly six years (range 1-12). This retrospective serial study examined whether starting ART and sustained HIV suppression were associated with changes in the composition and diversity of the TRB repertoire in peripheral blood. Of the approximately 30 participants with HIV, about twelve were female. No cross-contamination during QIAcube processing turned up in test extractions that ran a monoclonal T-cell line alongside 33 polyclonal samples. What the work shows at the level of the full study, not this receptor alone: Compared with controls, HIV repertoires had narrower CDR3 length ranges, and the network structure pointed to an antigen-experienced repertoire that shifted only slightly toward naive after ART. Because cell numbers in pre-ART samples were limited, unsorted PBMC were profiled instead of sorted CD4+ and CD8+ T cells. The samples were dated from about 2004 to 2018, and the ART regimens that were used may be less effective than current ART regimens. No data were available on ART adherence, viral resistance or therapy changes, limiting inferences about post-ART repertoire changes. ART initiation was associated with a significant increase in TRB diversity, but diversity stayed significantly below transplant donor controls even after long-term ART. Limited PBMC availability meant only the TCR beta chain was sequenced, without alpha chain pairing. Expanded TRB clones identified before ART initiation dominated the repertoire across all time points, though the dominance fluctuated and decreased in many PLHIV after ART.

Inclusion was restricted to participants for whom at least one PBMC sample before ART initiation and at least two post-ART samples were available. Treatment was received in the United States of America by all participants with HIV. Before DNA extraction, cryopreserved samples containing 1-10 million PBMC were thawed and washed. At the time of the earliest PBMC sample for each participant with HIV, ages ranged from roughly 23 to 60 years. Per participant, PBMC samples came from 1-4 timepoints prior to ART initiation and 2-8 timepoints following ART initiation, for a median of 7 samples. For every participant, serial HIV viral load, CD4+ T-cell count, ART history and demographic data were obtained. Genomic DNA was extracted from unsorted PBMC with a Qiagen kit on a QIAcube, processed in batches of 12 samples. The immunoSEQ hsTCRB v3.0 assay was used at survey level resolution to sequence the TRB variable region. TRB sequencing targeted a depth of about 40,000-50,000 T-cell genomes per sample. An Illumina MiSeq with a v3 150-cycle kit was used to sequence the pooled TRB libraries. The study's processing was this. Analysis of repertoires was carried out in R inside a reproducible Nextflow workflow spanning QC, data transformation and analysis. LymphoSeq2, an R package for exploring AIRR-Seq data, was used to implement the custom analyses. A few samples that produced fewer than 5000 total TRB sequences were removed, so 200 or so HIV repertoires were analyzed. Among the roughly 180 retained HIV repertoires, 55 to 60 were collected before ART initiation and around 130 after ART initiation. Repertoires were downsampled to 5000 TRB nucleotide sequences, and summary statistics were averaged over 100 downsampling iterations. Only TRB sequences with CDR3 regions of at least seven amino acids were retained for analysis. Diversity was measured with a Shannon entropy-derived clonality score and the Gini coefficient. In the repertoire networks, any two of the top 5000 CDR3 amino acid sequences were connected whenever the two sequences differed by an edit distance of one. GLIPH2 predicted antigen specificity groups and MHC restriction for TRB CDR3 amino acid sequences. CDR3 amino acid sequences were matched against VDJdb and McPAS-TCR to flag known CMV, EBV, HIV or tissue antigen associations. Pre-ART, post-ART and control groups were compared with Wilcoxon signed-rank tests and Holm-Bonferroni correction. The table was pulled from immuneACCESS by TCRdb, which kept in-frame rearrangements only. Such tables lose some clones; where checked, under half of the loss comes from unresolved V genes, and the rest has no known cause. V, J and clone size reflect that table, while D and trimming were determined from the DNA. For this sample the table gives some 40,000 clones, of which roughly four fifths were detected only once. 6.2% of the sample goes to the ten largest clones.

Remarks on this clone: Its antigen is unknown. Its ends do not fully match the called genes, so a read error is possible.

Via the germline V gene, CDR1 is SGHAT and CDR2 FQNNGV. From cysteine to phenylalanine, the CDR3 is 13 amino acids long. Only CDR3 DNA is held: 39 bases, read in frame from base 1. The sequence came from a man aged 18 to 30 with HIV. The chain is made from TRBV11-2 and TRBJ1-3; TRBD1 matches 7 bases in the middle. The specimen was unsorted PBMCs, collected 1 year after starting antiretroviral therapy. The nucleotide sequence is TGTGCCAGCAGCCCAGGATCGGCAGGGGGGCTGCATTTT. It translates to CASSPGSAGGLHF.